These 19 T cell receptor beta chains were sequenced from one sample in a study of T-cell reconstitution after alpha-beta-depleted transplantation in children. Preparation of the TCRbeta library used unique molecular identifiers. TCRdb reprocessed the PCR reads with MiXCR, giving one entry per CDR3 protein. The table has roughly 670,000 distinct CDR3 sequences, about an eighth seen once. The specimen was PBMCs, collected before TCRalphabeta/CD19-depleted stem cell transplant. These receptors were taken from a girl aged 2-10 years with congenital amegakaryocytic thrombocytopenia, due to receive a stem cell transplant.

The CDR3 coding sequence is TGTGCCAGCAGCTTTAGCGGGTGGGGCTACAATGAGCAGTTCTTC. It specifies CASSFSGWGYNEQFF. The chain joins TRBV7-2 to TRBJ2-1, with 7 bases identical to TRBD2. This CDR3 is 15 amino acids long. J lost 3 bases, V lost 3 bases, and 5 bases had no gene match. In germline, CDR1 is SGHTA, CDR2 FQGNSA.

The chain has TRBV20-1 and TRBJ2-6, with D tentatively TRBD1 (6 bases). The CDR3 extends over 16 amino acids. CDR1 and CDR2 from the germline V gene are DFQATT and SNEGSKA (reference sequence). Trimming removed 0 bases at V and 4 bases at J, with 13 bases between. The CDR3 sequence: CSARDLGTKGANVLTF. As DNA, the CDR3 is TGCAGTGCTAGAGATTTGGGGACAAAAGGGGCCAACGTCCTGACTTTC.

The table lists this clonotype with many counts. The CDR3 nucleotides read TGCAGTGCTAGGGTTAGCGATAACACCGGGGAGCTGTTTTTT. Its translation: CSARVSDNTGELFF. The chain recombines TRBV20-1 with TRBJ2-2; a weak D match, TRBD2 (5 bases). The length of the CDR3 is 14 residues. Trimming removed 3 bases from V and 2 bases from J, with 10 bases in between. The germline gives CDR1 DFQATT, CDR2 SNEGSKA (reference sequence).

Note on this clonotype: This could be a read error, since a much larger clone is one nucleotide away. This chain uses TRBV29-1 with TRBJ2-3; D perhaps matches TRBD1 (5 bases). This CDR3 region has 14 residues. Per germline, CDR1 SQVTM and CDR2 ANQGSEA. V was trimmed by 3 bases and J by 3 bases, leaving 13 bases between them. CDR3 sequence: CSVEGLGKTDTQYF. The DNA for the CDR3 is TGCAGCGTTGAGGGGCTGGGGAAGACAGATACGCAGTATTTT.

This clonotype appeared once. Germline is not matched at one junction end, which may reflect a read error. The CDR3 sequence: CCARDIYRDRVYEQYF. The CDR3 DNA sequence: TGCTGTGCTAGAGATATTTATAGGGACAGGGTCTACGAGCAGTACTTC. The chain recombines TRBV20-1 with TRBJ2-7; 9 positions match TRBD1. The CDR3 has 16 residues. Germline V gives CDR1 DFQATT, CDR2 SNEGSKA (reference sequence).

This clonotype was seen more than once but under ten times. At one end, the junction sequence differs from germline, possibly due to a read error. The genes are TRBV5-1 and TRBJ2-1; unclear D gene. Germline assignment: CDR1 SGHRS and CDR2 YFSETQ. The CDR3 has 11 amino acids. CDR3: CASSLARAADF. Here the CDR3 DNA reads TGCGCCAGCAGCTTGGCCCGGGCTGCGGACTTC.

This clonotype was found a few times. The chain combines TRBV5-1 with TRBJ2-1; 9 bases fit TRBD2. CDR3 length equals 19 residues. V shed 4 bases, J shed 0 bases, and the junction held 14 bases outside the gene matches. Germline CDR1 SGHRS, CDR2 YFSETQ. The CDR3 is CASSLDPLAGILSYNEQFF. The CDR3 nucleotides are TGCGCCAGCAGCCTAGACCCCCTAGCGGGAATACTCTCCTACAATGAGCAGTTCTTC.

This clonotype appeared a few times. The chain recombines TRBV5-1 with TRBJ2-7; D is undetermined. Germline lookup yields CDR1 SGHRS and CDR2 YFSETQ. Deletions cut 0 bases from V and 4 bases from J, with 8 bases between. The CDR3 runs to 13 residues. The DNA for the CDR3 is TGCGCCAGCAGCTTGGACTTCATATACGAGCAGTACTTC. This codes for CASSLDFIYEQYF.

This clonotype was detected only a few times. This chain links TRBV5-5 with TRBJ2-2; 8 bases line up with TRBD2. From germline, CDR1 is SGHKS and CDR2 YYEKEE (reference sequence). V was pared by 3 bases and J by 6 bases, with 7 bases of the junction left unmatched. There are 15 residues in the CDR3. The CDR3 region has the DNA TGTGCCAGCAGCTCTCTTACAGCGGGAGCCGGGGAGCTGTTTTTT. Protein: CASSSLTAGAGELFF. The variable domain in full, with the rest retrieved from reference TRBV5-5 and TRBJ2-2, is DAGVTQSPTHLIKTRGQQVTLRCSPISGHKSVSWYQQVLGQGPQFIFQYYEKEERGRGNFPDRFSARQFPNYSSELNVNALLLGDSALYLCASSSLTAGAGELFFGEGSRLTVL.

This clonotype was detected ten times or more. The chain combines TRBV12-3 or TRBV12-4 with TRBJ1-4; perhaps TRBD1 as D (5 bases). This CDR3 is 14 amino acids long. V dropped 8 bases and J dropped 5 bases, with 15 bases sitting between them. The CDR3, as DNA: TGTGCCAGCCGATCGACGGGGCCCAATGAAAAACTGTTTTTT. Protein sequence: CASRSTGPNEKLFF.

The table lists this clonotype with many counts. The chain uses TRBV5-1 and TRBJ2-1; TRBD2 matches at 9 bases. The germline CDR1 and CDR2 sequences are SGHRS and YFSETQ. V was pared by 4 bases and J by 7 bases, with 12 bases of the junction left unmatched. The CDR3 runs 16 residues. CDR3 region: CASSTSGTSLQNEQFF. CDR3 nucleotides: TGCGCCAGCAGCACATCCGGGACTAGCCTACAGAATGAGCAGTTCTTC. The full variable domain, with the rest looked up from reference TRBV5-1 and TRBJ2-1, is KAGVTQTPRYLIKTRGQQVTLSCSPISGHRSVSWYQQTPGQGLQFLFEYFSETQRNKGNFPGRFSGRQFSNSRSEMNVSTLELGDSALYLCASSTSGTSLQNEQFFGPGTRLTVL.

The chain is built from TRBV29-1 and TRBJ2-7; D may be TRBD2 (6 bases). The CDR3 runs to 15 residues. Between the trimmed V and J ends, which lost 4 bases and 5 bases, there was a span of 21 bases. Germline lookup yields CDR1 SQVTM and CDR2 ANQGSEA. In DNA form, the CDR3 reads TGCAGCGTTGTCAGAGCGGGTGGAGGTCTCCACGAGCAGTACTTC. Protein sequence: CSVVRAGGGLHEQYF.

The table lists this clonotype with many counts. V is TRBV18 and J is TRBJ1-5, with unresolved D. Trimming took 3 bases from V and 3 from J, leaving 15 bases between them. In germline, CDR1 is KGHSH, CDR2 LQKENI. The CDR3 loop spans 16 amino acids. CDR3 nucleotides: TGTGCCAGCTCACCGGCACGGTTGGGGAACAATCAGCCCCAGCATTTT. It encodes CASSPARLGNNQPQHF. The full variable domain, with the rest looked up from reference TRBV18 and TRBJ1-5, is NAGVMQNPRHLVRRRGQEARLRCSPMKGHSHVYWYRQLPEEGLKFMVYLQKENIIDESGMPKERFSAEFPKEGPSILRIQQVVRGDSAAYFCASSPARLGNNQPQHFGDGTRLSIL.

This clonotype was detected ten times or more. This chain joins TRBV10-3 and TRBJ1-1; D call uncertain. Trimming shortened V by 3 bases and J by 4 bases, and 12 bases separated the two germline ends. Germline CDR1 and CDR2: ENHRY and SYGVKD. This CDR3 comprises 14 residues. CDR3 in amino acids: CAISDEVGGTEAFF. In DNA form, the CDR3 reads TGTGCCATCAGTGACGAGGTGGGAGGCACTGAAGCTTTCTTT.

This clonotype was picked up many times. This chain connects TRBV20-1 to TRBJ2-1, with D unclear. CDR1 and CDR2 (germline): DFQATT, SNEGSKA (reference sequence). The CDR3 runs to 11 residues. This CDR3 is CTFGLRNEQFF. The DNA of the CDR3 is TGCACCTTCGGATTAAGGAATGAGCAGTTCTTC.

The gene calls are TRBV20-1 and TRBJ2-7, with 14 bases matching TRBD2. The ends lost 4 bases at V and 4 bases at J; junction bases unmatched: 9. CDR1 DFQATT and CDR2 SNEGSKA come from the germline V gene (reference sequence). The CDR3 runs to 16 residues. In DNA form, the CDR3 reads TGCAGTGCTACAGAACCGGGACTAGCGGGAGAGTACGAGCAGTACTTC. Translating it yields CSATEPGLAGEYEQYF.

This clonotype was seen a handful of times. V is TRBV15 and J is TRBJ2-7; D may be TRBD2 (6 bases). CDR3 size: 15 residues. V lost 1 base to trimming and J lost 6 bases, with 16 bases between them. CDR1 is LNHNV, CDR2 YYDKDF, per germline (reference sequence). The CDR3 sequence is CATSRAPGSPGEQYF. CDR3 bases: TGTGCCACCAGCAGAGCACCCGGGAGCCCCGGCGAGCAGTACTTC.

This clonotype was detected ten times or more. This chain uses TRBV7-9 with TRBJ2-1; weak D call: TRBD2 (5 bases). The CDR3 covers 17 residues. Germline CDR1 SEHNR, CDR2 FQNEAQ (reference sequence). V was shortened by 5 bases and J by 4 bases, with 21 bases between the two germline ends. This CDR3 reads CASSPLNGMSAYNEQFF. In nucleotides, the CDR3 is TGTGCCAGCAGCCCGTTAAACGGGATGAGCGCGTACAATGAGCAGTTCTTC. The entire variable domain, with the rest obtained from reference TRBV7-9 and TRBJ2-1, is as follows: DTGVSQNPRHKITKRGQNVTFRCDPISEHNRLYWYRQTLGQGPEFLTYFQNEAQLEKSRLLSDRFSAERPKGSFSTLEIQRTEQGDSAMYLCASSPLNGMSAYNEQFFGPGTRLTVL.

This clonotype showed up just a few times. This sequence joins TRBV20-1 and TRBJ2-5; 7 positions match TRBD1. Germline CDR1 and CDR2: DFQATT and SNEGSKA (reference sequence). The CDR3 contains 14 residues. J lost 1 base, V lost 5 bases, and 7 bases had no gene match. The CDR3 bases are TGCAGTGCTGCCACAGGGGTAGGCCAAGAGACCCAGTACTTC. Its protein product is CSAATGVGQETQYF.